This T cell receptor (beta chain) was documented in a study of identical twins. Overall study results and limits: Cord blood beta clonotypes present at high abundance carried fewer insertions; no such pattern appeared in memory repertoires.

Per germline, CDR1 LGHDT and CDR2 YNNKEL (reference sequence). The length of the CDR3 is 19 residues. Trimming took off 5 bases at V and 1 base at J, with 27 bases between the two ends. Regarding this clonotype: Antigen specificity is unknown.

Template switching added a universal primer site; cDNA carried unique molecular identifiers. TCRdb re-analysed the 5' RACE reads in MiXCR, keeping a single row per CDR3 protein. The table shows around 230,000 distinct CDR3 sequences, with roughly a tenth occurring only once. This receptor was obtained from a woman younger than 35 in good health. V and J are TRBV3-1 and TRBJ2-7; D not resolved. Source material: memory (CD45RO+) T cells sorted from blood. The CDR3: CASSSRPPHNRLPSYEQYF. The DNA of the CDR3 is TGTGCCAGCAGCTCTCGCCCTCCCCACAACAGATTGCCATCCTACGAGCAGTACTTC.